This T cell receptor (beta chain) was sequenced during a study of regulatory T cells in long-lasting Graves disease. Study results and caveats: Persistent disease samples used TRBV28, TRBJ1-2 and TRBJ2-5 preferentially.

The sample's time point: persistent/refractory GD, antithyroid drugs over 5 years with positive TRAb. Isolated PBMC RNA provided the starting material for the TCR library. The diagnosis of Graves' disease used American Thyroid Association guidelines. Germline V gene sequence: CDR1 SGHRS, CDR2 YFSETQ. CDR3 length: 15 residues. V gave up 3 bases and J gave up 1 base, with 8 bases separating them. Worth noting for this clonotype: Its antigen is not known.

Arm-PCR of CDR3 regions and iRepertoire HTBI primers were used to build TCR beta libraries. TCRdb re-called the multiplex PCR reads through MiXCR, storing one row per CDR3 protein. There are about 460,000 distinct CDR3 sequences in the sample; around a fifth occur only once, and less than 15% lies in the top ten. The input for sequencing was peripheral blood mononuclear cells (PBMCs), taken when the disease was refractory, from a patient treated with antithyroid drugs. This chain joins TRBV5-1 and TRBJ2-6; D is ambiguous. The source of this sequence is a female donor with Graves disease. CDR3 region: CASSSQESGANVLTF. The CDR3 bases are TGCGCCAGCAGCTCGCAGGAGTCTGGGGCCAACGTCCTGACTTTC.